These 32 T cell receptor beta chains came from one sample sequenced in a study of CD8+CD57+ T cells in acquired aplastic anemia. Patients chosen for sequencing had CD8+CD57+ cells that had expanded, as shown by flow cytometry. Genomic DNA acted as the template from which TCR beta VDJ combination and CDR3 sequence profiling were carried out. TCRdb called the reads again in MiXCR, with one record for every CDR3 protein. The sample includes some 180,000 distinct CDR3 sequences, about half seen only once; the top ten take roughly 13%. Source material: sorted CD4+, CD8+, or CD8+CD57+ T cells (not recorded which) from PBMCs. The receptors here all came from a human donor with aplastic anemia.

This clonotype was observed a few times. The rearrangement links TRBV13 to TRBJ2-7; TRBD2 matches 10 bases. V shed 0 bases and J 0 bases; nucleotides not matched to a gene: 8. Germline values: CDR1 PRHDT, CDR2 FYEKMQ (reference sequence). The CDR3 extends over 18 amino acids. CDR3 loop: CASSLGVSGRPNSYEQYF. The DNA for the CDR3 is TGTGCCAGCAGCTTAGGGGTTAGCGGGAGGCCGAACTCCTACGAGCAGTACTTC.

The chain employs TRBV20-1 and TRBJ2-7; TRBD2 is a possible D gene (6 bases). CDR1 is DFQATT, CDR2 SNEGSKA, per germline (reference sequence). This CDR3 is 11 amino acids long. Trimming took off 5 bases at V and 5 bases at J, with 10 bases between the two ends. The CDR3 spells CSADRGNEQYF. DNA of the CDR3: TGCAGTGCTGATCGGGGGAACGAGCAGTACTTC.

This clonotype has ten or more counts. The CDR3 is CASTGTGAGEQYF. CDR3 nucleotide sequence: TGTGCCAGCACCGGGACAGGGGCTGGAGAGCAGTACTTC. The chain joins TRBV25-1 to TRBJ2-7, with 10 bases that match TRBD1. Per germline, CDR1 MGHDK and CDR2 SYGVNS. CDR3 length equals 13 residues. The J segment lost 7 bases and the V segment lost 7 bases, leaving 7 bases of the junction unmatched.

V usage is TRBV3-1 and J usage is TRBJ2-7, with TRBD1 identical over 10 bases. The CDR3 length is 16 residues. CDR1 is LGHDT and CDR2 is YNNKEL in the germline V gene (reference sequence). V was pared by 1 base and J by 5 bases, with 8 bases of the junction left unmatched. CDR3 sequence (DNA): TGTGCCAGCAGCCAAGGTTCCGGGACAGGGGACCACGAGCAGTACTTC. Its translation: CASSQGSGTGDHEQYF.

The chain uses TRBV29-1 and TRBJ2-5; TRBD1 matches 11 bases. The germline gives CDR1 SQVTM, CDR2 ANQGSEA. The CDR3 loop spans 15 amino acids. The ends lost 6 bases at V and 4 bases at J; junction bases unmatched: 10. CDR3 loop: CSVDPGQGGRETQYF. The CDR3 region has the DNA TGCAGCGTCGACCCGGGACAGGGGGGTCGAGAGACCCAGTACTTC.

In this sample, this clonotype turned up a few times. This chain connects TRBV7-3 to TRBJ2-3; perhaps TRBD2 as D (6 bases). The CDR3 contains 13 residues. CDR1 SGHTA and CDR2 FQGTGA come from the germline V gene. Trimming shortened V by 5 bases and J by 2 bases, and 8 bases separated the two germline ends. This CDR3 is CASSRTITDTQYF. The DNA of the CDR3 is TGTGCCAGCAGCCGGACTATCACAGATACGCAGTATTTT.

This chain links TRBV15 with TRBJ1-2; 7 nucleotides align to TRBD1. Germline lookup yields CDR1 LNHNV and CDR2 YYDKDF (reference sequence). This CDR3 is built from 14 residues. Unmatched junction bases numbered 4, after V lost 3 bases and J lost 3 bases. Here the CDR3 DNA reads TGTGCCACCAGCAGTGAGGGGACAGACTATGGCTACACCTTC. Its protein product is CATSSEGTDYGYTF.

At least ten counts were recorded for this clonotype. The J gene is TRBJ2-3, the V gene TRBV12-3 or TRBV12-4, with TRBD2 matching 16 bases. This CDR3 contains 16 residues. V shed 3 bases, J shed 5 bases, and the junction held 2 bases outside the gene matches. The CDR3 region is CASSFGTSGGGDTQYF. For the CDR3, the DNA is TGTGCCAGCAGTTTCGGGACTAGCGGGGGGGGAGATACGCAGTATTTT.

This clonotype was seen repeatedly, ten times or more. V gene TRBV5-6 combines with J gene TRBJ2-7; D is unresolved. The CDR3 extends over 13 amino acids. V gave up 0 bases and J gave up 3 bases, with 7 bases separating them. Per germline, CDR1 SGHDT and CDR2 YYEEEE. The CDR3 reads CASSLAQNYEQYF. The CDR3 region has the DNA TGTGCCAGCAGCTTGGCCCAGAACTACGAGCAGTACTTC. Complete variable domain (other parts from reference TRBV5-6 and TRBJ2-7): DAGVTQSPTHLIKTRGQQVTLRCSPKSGHDTVSWYQQALGQGPQFIFQYYEEEERQRGNFPDRFSGHQFPNYSSELNVNALLLGDSALYLCASSLAQNYEQYFGPGTRLTVT.

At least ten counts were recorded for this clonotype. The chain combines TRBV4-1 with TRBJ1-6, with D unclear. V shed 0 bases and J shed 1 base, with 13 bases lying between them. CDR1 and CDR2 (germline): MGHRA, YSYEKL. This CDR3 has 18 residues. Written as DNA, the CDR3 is TGCGCCAGCAGCCAAGATCAGAATGGGAGGTCCTATAATTCACCCCTCCACTTT. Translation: CASSQDQNGRSYNSPLHF.

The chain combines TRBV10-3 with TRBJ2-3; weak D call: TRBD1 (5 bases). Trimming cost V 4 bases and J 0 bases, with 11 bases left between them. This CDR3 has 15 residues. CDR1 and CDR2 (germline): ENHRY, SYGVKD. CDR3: CAISVKGVSTDTQYF. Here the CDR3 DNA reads TGTGCCATCAGTGTGAAAGGGGTCAGCACAGATACGCAGTATTTT.

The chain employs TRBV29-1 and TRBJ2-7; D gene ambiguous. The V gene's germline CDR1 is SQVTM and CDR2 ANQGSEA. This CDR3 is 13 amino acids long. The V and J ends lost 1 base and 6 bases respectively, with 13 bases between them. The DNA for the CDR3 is TGCAGCGTTGAAGGGGGAAGGTTCTGCGAGCAGTACTTC. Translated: CSVEGGRFCEQYF.

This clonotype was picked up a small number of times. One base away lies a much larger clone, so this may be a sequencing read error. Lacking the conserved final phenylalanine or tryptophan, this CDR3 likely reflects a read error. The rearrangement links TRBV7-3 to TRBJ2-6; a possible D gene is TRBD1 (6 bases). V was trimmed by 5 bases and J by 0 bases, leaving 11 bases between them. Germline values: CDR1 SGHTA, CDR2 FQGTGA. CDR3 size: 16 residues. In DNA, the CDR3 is TGTGCCAGCAGCGGGGGCGGAAACTCTGGGGCCAACGTCCTGACTCTC. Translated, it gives CASSGGGNSGANVLTL.

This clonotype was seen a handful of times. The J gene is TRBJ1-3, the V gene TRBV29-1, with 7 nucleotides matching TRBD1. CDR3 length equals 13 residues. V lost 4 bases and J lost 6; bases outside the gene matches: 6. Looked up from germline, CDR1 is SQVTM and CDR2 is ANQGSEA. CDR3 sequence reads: CSVGGDSQNTIYF. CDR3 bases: TGCAGCGTTGGAGGGGACAGTCAAAACACCATATATTTT.

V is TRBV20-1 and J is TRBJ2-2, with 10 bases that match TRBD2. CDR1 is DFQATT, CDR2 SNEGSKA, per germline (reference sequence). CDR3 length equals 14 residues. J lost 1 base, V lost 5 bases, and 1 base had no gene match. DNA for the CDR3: TGCAGTGCTGTAGCGGGAGGGAACACCGGGGAGCTGTTTTTT. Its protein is CSAVAGGNTGELFF.

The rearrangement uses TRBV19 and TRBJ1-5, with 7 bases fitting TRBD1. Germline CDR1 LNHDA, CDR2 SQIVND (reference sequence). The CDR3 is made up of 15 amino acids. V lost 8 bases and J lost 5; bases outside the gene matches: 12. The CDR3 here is CASLKQGRTDQPQHF. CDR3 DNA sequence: TGTGCCAGTCTAAAACAGGGGAGAACGGATCAGCCCCAGCATTTT. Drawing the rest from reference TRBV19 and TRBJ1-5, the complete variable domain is DGGITQSPKYLFRKEGQNVTLSCEQNLNHDAMYWYRQDPGQGLRLIYYSQIVNDFQKGDIAEGYSVSREKKESFPLTVTSAQKNPTAFYLCASLKQGRTDQPQHFGDGTRLSIL.

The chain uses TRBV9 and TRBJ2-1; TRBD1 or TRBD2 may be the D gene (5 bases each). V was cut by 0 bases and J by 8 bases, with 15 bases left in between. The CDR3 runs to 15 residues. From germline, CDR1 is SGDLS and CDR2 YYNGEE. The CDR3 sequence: CASSVGGVSGDEQFF. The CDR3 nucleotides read TGTGCCAGCAGCGTAGGAGGGGTTTCAGGAGATGAGCAGTTCTTC.

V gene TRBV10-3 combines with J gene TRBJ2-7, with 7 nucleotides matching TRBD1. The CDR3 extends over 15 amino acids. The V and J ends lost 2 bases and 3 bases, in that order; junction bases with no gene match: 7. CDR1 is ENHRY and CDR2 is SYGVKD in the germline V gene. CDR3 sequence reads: CAISEDRVLVYEQYF. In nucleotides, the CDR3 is TGTGCCATCAGTGAGGACAGGGTCTTAGTCTACGAGCAGTACTTC.

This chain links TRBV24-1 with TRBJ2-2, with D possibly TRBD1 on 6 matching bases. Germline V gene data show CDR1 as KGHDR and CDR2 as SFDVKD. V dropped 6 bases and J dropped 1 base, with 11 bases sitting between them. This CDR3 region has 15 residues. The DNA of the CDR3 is TGTGCCACCAGTCACCCGGGACAGAACACCGGGGAGCTGTTTTTT. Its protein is CATSHPGQNTGELFF.

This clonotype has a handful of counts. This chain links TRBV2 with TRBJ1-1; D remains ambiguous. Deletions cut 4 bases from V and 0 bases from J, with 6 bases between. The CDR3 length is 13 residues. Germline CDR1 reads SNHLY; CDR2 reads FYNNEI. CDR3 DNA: TGTGCCAGCAGTGGCAGTCTGAACACTGAAGCTTTCTTT. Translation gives CASSGSLNTEAFF.

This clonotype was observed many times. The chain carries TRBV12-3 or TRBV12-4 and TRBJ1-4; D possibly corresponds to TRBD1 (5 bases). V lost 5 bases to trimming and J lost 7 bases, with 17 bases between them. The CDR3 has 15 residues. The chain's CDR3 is CASSRDHTRVEKLFF. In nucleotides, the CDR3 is TGTGCCAGCAGTCGGGACCATACGAGAGTTGAAAAACTGTTTTTT.

For the CDR3, the DNA is TGTGCCAGCAGCTTGGGTAGCGGGGGGGCGGGGCGGCAGTACTTC. Translation: CASSLGSGGAGRQYF. The V gene is TRBV11-2, the J gene TRBJ2-7; the match to TRBD2 covers 11 bases. The CDR3 totals 15 residues. The germline V gene encodes CDR1 SGHAT and CDR2 FQNNGV. V trimming: 3 bases; J trimming: 9 bases; junction bases outside the gene matches: 10.

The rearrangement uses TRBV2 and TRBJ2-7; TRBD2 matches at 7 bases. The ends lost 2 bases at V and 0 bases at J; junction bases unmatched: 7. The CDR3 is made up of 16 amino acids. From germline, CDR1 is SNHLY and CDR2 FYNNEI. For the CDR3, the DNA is TGTGCCAGCAGTGAAATTTCTAGCGGAAGCTCCTACGAGCAGTACTTC. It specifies CASSEISSGSSYEQYF.

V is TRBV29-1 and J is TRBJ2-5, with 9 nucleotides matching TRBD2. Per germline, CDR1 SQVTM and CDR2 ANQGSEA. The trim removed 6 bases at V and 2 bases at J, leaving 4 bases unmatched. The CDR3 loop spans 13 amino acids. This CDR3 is CSVKTSGQETQYF. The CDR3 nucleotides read TGCAGCGTGAAGACTAGCGGACAAGAGACCCAGTACTTC. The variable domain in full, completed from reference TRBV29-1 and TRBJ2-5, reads SAVISQKPSRDICQRGTSLTIQCQVDSQVTMMFWYRQQPGQSLTLIATANQGSEATYESGFVIDKFPISRPNLTFSTLTVSNMSPEDSSIYLCSVKTSGQETQYFGPGTRLLVL.

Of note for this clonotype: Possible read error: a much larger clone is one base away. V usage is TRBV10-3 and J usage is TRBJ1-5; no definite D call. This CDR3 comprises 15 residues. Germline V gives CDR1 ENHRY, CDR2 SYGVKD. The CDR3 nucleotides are TGTGCCAGCAGTAGATCCGGGGTCGGCAATCAGCCCCAGCGTTTT. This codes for CASSRSGVGNQPQRF.

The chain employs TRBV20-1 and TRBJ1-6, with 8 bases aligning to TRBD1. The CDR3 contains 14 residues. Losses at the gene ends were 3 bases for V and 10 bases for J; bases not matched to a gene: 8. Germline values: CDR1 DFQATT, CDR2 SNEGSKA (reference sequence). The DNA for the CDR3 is TGCAGTGCTAGGCCTGGACAGGGAGTCTCACCCCTCCACTTT. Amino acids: CSARPGQGVSPLHF.

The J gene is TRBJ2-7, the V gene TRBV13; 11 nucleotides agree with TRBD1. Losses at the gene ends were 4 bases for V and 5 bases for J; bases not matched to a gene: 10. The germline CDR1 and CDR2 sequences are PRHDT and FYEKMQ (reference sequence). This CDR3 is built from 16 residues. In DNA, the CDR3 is TGTGCCAGCAGCTCAACAGTGGGACAGGGGGTAGACGAGCAGTACTTC. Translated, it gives CASSSTVGQGVDEQYF.

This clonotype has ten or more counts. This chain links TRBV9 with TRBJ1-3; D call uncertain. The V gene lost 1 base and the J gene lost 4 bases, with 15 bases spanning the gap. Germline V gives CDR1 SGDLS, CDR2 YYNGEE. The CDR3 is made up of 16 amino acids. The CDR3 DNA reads TGTGCCAGCAGCGTAACCCCCCATCCCCACGGAAACACCATATATTTT. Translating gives CASSVTPHPHGNTIYF.

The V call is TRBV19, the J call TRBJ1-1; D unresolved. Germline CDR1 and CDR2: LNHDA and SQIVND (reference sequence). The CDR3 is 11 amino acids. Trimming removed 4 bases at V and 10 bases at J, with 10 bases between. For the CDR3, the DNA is TGTGCCAGTAGTACCCGGACCGGAGCTTTCTTT. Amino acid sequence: CASSTRTGAFF.

The CDR3 spells CASSNNQGRDQPQHF. The CDR3 region has the DNA TGTGCCAGTAGCAACAATCAGGGTAGGGATCAGCCCCAGCATTTT. This sequence joins TRBV19 and TRBJ1-5; TRBD1 is a possible D gene (5 bases). V lost 6 bases to trimming and J lost 5 bases, with 17 bases between them. The CDR3 runs 15 residues. Germline CDR1 and CDR2: LNHDA and SQIVND (reference sequence).

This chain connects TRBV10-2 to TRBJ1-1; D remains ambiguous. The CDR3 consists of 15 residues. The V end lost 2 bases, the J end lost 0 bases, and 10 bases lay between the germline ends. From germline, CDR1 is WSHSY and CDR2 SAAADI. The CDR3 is CASSEGVGMNTEAFF. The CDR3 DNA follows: TGCGCCAGCAGTGAGGGGGTAGGTATGAACACTGAAGCTTTCTTT.

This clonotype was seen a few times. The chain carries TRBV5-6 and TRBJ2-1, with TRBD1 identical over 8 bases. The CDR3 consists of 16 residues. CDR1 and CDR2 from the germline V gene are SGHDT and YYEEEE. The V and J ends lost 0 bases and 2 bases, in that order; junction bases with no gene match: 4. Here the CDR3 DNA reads TGTGCCAGCAGCTTGGCCGGGACAGGCGCCTACAATGAGCAGTTCTTC. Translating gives CASSLAGTGAYNEQFF. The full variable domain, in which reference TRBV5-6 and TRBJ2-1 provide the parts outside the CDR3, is DAGVTQSPTHLIKTRGQQVTLRCSPKSGHDTVSWYQQALGQGPQFIFQYYEEEERQRGNFPDRFSGHQFPNYSSELNVNALLLGDSALYLCASSLAGTGAYNEQFFGPGTRLTVL.